This passage covers 29 T cell receptor beta chains from one sample sequenced in a study of cytomegalovirus exposure and HLA in healthy donors. 13 Jbeta primers and 60 Vbeta primers were used for the PCR. TCRdb's table, derived via immunoSEQ multiplex PCR, lists solely in-frame clones and lacks some. The sample lists roughly 180,000 clones, just over 75% occurring once. The specimen sequenced was PBMCs. These TCRs come from a woman under 40 in good health and CMV-seropositive.

In DNA form, the CDR3 reads TGTGCCAGCAGCTCAGGGGTGGGCAGCTCTGGGGCCAACGTCCTGACTTTC. Translating it yields CASSSGVGSSGANVLTF. The genes are TRBV11-1 and TRBJ2-6; D might be TRBD1 (6 bases). V lost 4 bases and J 0 bases, leaving 13 bases between the germline ends. Germline CDR1 is SGHAT and CDR2 is FQDESV (reference sequence). CDR3 size: 17 residues.

This rearrangement joins TRBV10-3 to TRBJ2-1, with 14 bases aligning to TRBD2. Per the germline V gene, CDR1 is ENHRY and CDR2 is SYGVKD. With V trimmed by 11 bases and J by 8 bases, 8 bases remained unmatched. The CDR3 sequence is 14 residues long. In nucleotides, the CDR3 is TGTGCCTTCCGGACTAGCGGGAGGCGAGATGAGCAGTTCTTC. Encoded protein: CAFRTSGRRDEQFF.

The V gene is TRBV11-1, the J gene TRBJ1-2; no definite D call. This CDR3 has 13 amino acids. Trimming stripped 2 bases from V and 4 bases from J, with 8 bases between. Germline assignment: CDR1 SGHAT and CDR2 FQDESV (reference sequence). The CDR3 sequence is CASSLSGFYGYTF. CDR3 coding DNA: TGTGCCAGCAGCTTAAGCGGGTTCTATGGCTACACCTTC.

Details on this clone: The same CDR3 can be traced to other DNA sequences in this sample. The rearrangement joins TRBV7-3 to TRBJ2-5; maybe TRBD2 (6 bases). Germline assignment: CDR1 SGHTA and CDR2 FQGTGA. Trimming shortened V by 2 bases and J by 5 bases, and 12 bases separated the two germline ends. The CDR3 sequence is 14 residues long. This chain's CDR3 is CASSLGGTGETQYF. The CDR3 nucleotides read TGTGCCAGCAGCTTAGGGGGGACGGGCGAGACCCAGTACTTC.

This sequence joins TRBV7-8 and TRBJ1-2, with TRBD1 matching over 9 bases. The germline gives CDR1 SGHVS, CDR2 FQNEAQ. The V gene end was trimmed by 1 base and the J gene end by 6 bases; junction bases not matched to a gene: 6. The CDR3 contains 15 residues. The CDR3 DNA reads as TGTGCCAGCAGCTTAGGGGGACAGGGAGTAGATGGCTACACCTTC. It codes for CASSLGGQGVDGYTF.

This clone was observed a few times. CDR3 nucleotides: TGTGCCAGCCGGCGGCTTAATGAAAAACTGTTTTTT. Its protein is CASRRLNEKLFF. This rearrangement joins TRBV11-2 to TRBJ1-4; D call uncertain. The CDR3 is 12 amino acids. V was shortened by 8 bases and J by 4 bases, with 8 bases between the two germline ends. The germline CDR1 and CDR2 sequences are SGHAT and FQNNGV.

The chain uses TRBV25-1 and TRBJ2-5; 7 nucleotides agree with TRBD1. Germline CDR1 and CDR2: MGHDK and SYGVNS. CDR3 length: 14 residues. V dropped 3 bases and J dropped 5; count of bases not matched to a gene: 6. Here the CDR3 reads CASSDDRVLETQYF. In DNA form, the CDR3 reads TGTGCCAGCAGTGATGACAGGGTGCTGGAGACCCAGTACTTC.

This chain uses TRBV28 with TRBJ1-2; TRBD1 matches at 7 bases. Unmatched junction bases numbered 8, after V lost 5 bases and J lost 5 bases. This CDR3 spans 14 amino acids. Germline V gives CDR1 MDHEN, CDR2 SYDVKM. CDR3 DNA sequence: TGTGCCAGCAGTCCAGAACAGGGGTCGTATGGCTACACCTTC. Residues: CASSPEQGSYGYTF.

This sequence joins TRBV27 and TRBJ2-7; TRBD1 matches 9 bases. J lost 4 bases, V lost 5 bases, and 3 bases had no gene match. CDR1 MNHEY and CDR2 SMNVEV come from the germline V gene (reference sequence). This CDR3 region has 13 residues. This chain's CDR3 is CASSLGTGYEQYF. The CDR3 DNA sequence: TGTGCCAGCAGTCTTGGGACAGGGTACGAGCAGTACTTC.

V gene TRBV28 combines with J gene TRBJ2-7, with TRBD1 matching over 11 bases. From germline, CDR1 is MDHEN and CDR2 SYDVKM. Unmatched junction bases numbered 1, after V lost 8 bases and J lost 4 bases. The CDR3 is 12 residues long. DNA of the CDR3: TGTGCCAGCCGGGACAGGGGGTACGAGCAGTACTTC. Its translation: CASRDRGYEQYF.

The rearrangement uses TRBV15 and TRBJ1-5; D is possibly TRBD1 (5 bases). V was shortened by 1 base and J by 3 bases, with 10 bases between the two germline ends. Germline V lookup: CDR1 LNHNV, CDR2 YYDKDF (reference sequence). The CDR3 is made up of 15 amino acids. The CDR3 sequence is CATSRGGQDNQPQHF. CDR3 in DNA: TGTGCCACCAGCAGAGGCGGACAAGACAATCAGCCCCAGCATTTT.

The chain employs TRBV27 and TRBJ1-4, with D uncertain. This CDR3 region has 20 residues. V was clipped by 2 bases and J by 6 bases, with 28 bases between them. Germline-derived CDR1 and CDR2 are MNHEY and SMNVEV (reference sequence). The CDR3 loop reads CASSLEAAALLHSNYEKLFF. DNA of the CDR3: TGTGCCAGCAGTTTAGAGGCAGCGGCGTTACTACATTCCAACTATGAAAAACTGTTTTTT.

V is TRBV4-2 and J is TRBJ2-2; 7 nucleotides agree with TRBD2. This CDR3 contains 17 residues. The germline CDR1 and CDR2 sequences are LGHNA and YNFKEQ. V dropped 0 bases and J dropped 0; count of bases not matched to a gene: 4. The CDR3 sequence is CASSQDLGTTNTGELFF. The CDR3, as DNA: TGTGCCAGCAGCCAAGATCTTGGGACTACGAACACCGGGGAGCTGTTTTTT.

The chain employs TRBV9 and TRBJ2-1; D is possibly TRBD1 (6 bases). V was trimmed by 4 bases and J by 9 bases, leaving 11 bases between them. Germline CDR1 reads SGDLS; CDR2 reads YYNGEE. The CDR3 extends over 12 amino acids. CDR3: CASSPRGSEQFF. DNA of the CDR3: TGTGCCAGCAGCCCAAGGGGGAGTGAGCAGTTCTTC.

Comments on this clone: Different DNA sequences within this sample yield the same CDR3. The V gene is TRBV7-9, the J gene TRBJ1-2; no reliable D call. Per germline, CDR1 SEHNR and CDR2 FQNEAQ (reference sequence). Trimming took 1 base from V and 2 from J, leaving 8 bases between them. CDR3 size: 14 residues. CDR3 residues: CASSLGQANYGYTF. In DNA form, the CDR3 reads TGTGCCAGCAGCTTAGGGCAGGCGAACTATGGCTACACCTTC.

This clone has just a few counts. This sequence joins TRBV11-3 and TRBJ2-1; 9 nucleotides align to TRBD2. Germline lookup yields CDR1 SGHNT and CDR2 YENEEA. The CDR3 loop spans 15 amino acids. V was clipped by 6 bases and J by 12 bases; unmatched bases: 15. CDR3 loop: CASSLSGSVLGGQFF. The CDR3, as DNA: TGTGCCAGCAGTCTTAGCGGGAGTGTACTCGGCGGGCAGTTCTTC.

The chain employs TRBV5-1 and TRBJ2-3, with 7 bases matching TRBD2. The ends lost 3 bases at V and 3 bases at J; junction bases unmatched: 7. The CDR3 extends over 15 amino acids. Per germline, CDR1 SGHRS and CDR2 YFSETQ. The CDR3 region has the DNA TGCGCCAGCAGCTGGCTTGCGGGAGAAACAGATACGCAGTATTTT. It codes for CASSWLAGETDTQYF.

The V call is TRBV10-1, the J call TRBJ2-7; D is possibly TRBD1 (6 bases). The germline CDR1 and CDR2 sequences are WNHNN and SYGVQD (reference sequence). The CDR3 consists of 13 residues. Trimming stripped 4 bases from V and 3 bases from J, with 10 bases between. The CDR3 loop reads CASSGGQIYEQYF. The CDR3 DNA reads TGCGCCAGCAGTGGGGGACAAATCTACGAGCAGTACTTC.

This clone was observed a handful of times. V usage is TRBV11-2 and J usage is TRBJ1-2; D may be TRBD1 (5 bases). CDR1 SGHAT and CDR2 FQNNGV come from the germline V gene. The length of the CDR3 is 15 residues. V was cut by 1 base and J by 3 bases, with 12 bases left in between. The CDR3 DNA is TGTGCCAGCAGCTTAGTGGGGGGTAACGACTATGGCTACACCTTC. Protein sequence: CASSLVGGNDYGYTF.

The rearrangement joins TRBV12-5 to TRBJ2-7; 8 nucleotides match TRBD2. Germline CDR1 LGHNT, CDR2 FRNRAP. Losses at the gene ends were 3 bases for V and 2 bases for J; bases not matched to a gene: 12. There are 17 residues in the CDR3. The CDR3, as DNA: TGTGCTAGTGGTTTTCGCAGTAGCGGGAAGGGCGCCTACGAGCAGTACTTC. Encoded protein: CASGFRSSGKGAYEQYF.

This chain joins TRBV28 and TRBJ2-7, with D maybe TRBD1 (5 bases). Germline assignment: CDR1 MDHEN and CDR2 SYDVKM. The CDR3 runs to 13 residues. V shed 2 bases and J shed 1 base, with 6 bases lying between them. For the CDR3, the DNA is TGTGCCAGCAGTTTAAGGGGTTCCTACGAGCAGTACTTC. Protein product: CASSLRGSYEQYF.

V gene TRBV4-3 combines with J gene TRBJ2-1; 8 nucleotides match TRBD1. V was pared by 3 bases and J by 0 bases, with 4 bases of the junction left unmatched. This CDR3 has 16 residues. Germline assignment: CDR1 LGHNA and CDR2 YSLEER. The CDR3 protein is CASSQGQADSYNEQFF. For the CDR3, the DNA is TGCGCCAGCAGCCAGGGACAGGCGGACTCCTACAATGAGCAGTTCTTC.

Note on this clone: Additional DNA sequences in this sample encode the identical CDR3. This rearrangement joins TRBV18 to TRBJ2-3; a weak D match, TRBD2 (6 bases). From germline, CDR1 is KGHSH and CDR2 LQKENI. Trimming removed 0 bases from V and 0 bases from J, with 10 bases in between. The CDR3 covers 16 residues. The CDR3 DNA reads TGTGCCAGCTCACCACCGGGACTCGCTAGCACAGATACGCAGTATTTT. It specifies CASSPPGLASTDTQYF.

The V gene is TRBV4-1, the J gene TRBJ2-7; D not resolved. Trimming shortened V by 1 base and J by 4 bases, and 14 bases separated the two germline ends. Looked up from germline, CDR1 is MGHRA and CDR2 is YSYEKL. The CDR3 runs to 15 residues. The CDR3 sequence: CASSQVNRLEYEQYF. In DNA form, the CDR3 reads TGCGCCAGCAGCCAAGTAAATCGATTGGAGTACGAGCAGTACTTC.

V usage is TRBV7-9 and J usage is TRBJ1-2; 8 nucleotides align to TRBD1. The CDR3 is 15 amino acids. Germline V gene sequence: CDR1 SEHNR, CDR2 FQNEAQ (reference sequence). The V segment lost 5 bases and the J segment 0 bases; nucleotides outside the gene matches: 5. CDR3 DNA sequence: TGTGCCAGCAGCGTTCGGGACAGGACTAACTATGGCTACACCTTC. It codes for CASSVRDRTNYGYTF. Complete variable domain (other parts from reference TRBV7-9 and TRBJ1-2): DTGVSQNPRHKITKRGQNVTFRCDPISEHNRLYWYRQTLGQGPEFLTYFQNEAQLEKSRLLSDRFSAERPKGSFSTLEIQRTEQGDSAMYLCASSVRDRTNYGYTFGSGTRLTVV.

CDR3 DNA: TGCGCCAGCAGCCAAGTGTTCGGGACAGGGCCTTCCTACGAGCAGTACTTC. Protein: CASSQVFGTGPSYEQYF. The genes are TRBV4-1 and TRBJ2-7; 9 bases are shared with TRBD1. The V gene end was trimmed by 1 base and the J gene end by 1 base; junction bases not matched to a gene: 8. CDR3 length equals 17 residues. CDR1 MGHRA and CDR2 YSYEKL come from the germline V gene.

The V gene is TRBV5-1, the J gene TRBJ1-2; TRBD1 matches at 8 bases. Germline CDR1 is SGHRS and CDR2 is YFSETQ. After removal of 0 bases from V and 7 bases from J, the junction contained 8 bases not matched to a gene. The CDR3 spans 15 residues. CDR3 sequence (DNA): TGCGCCAGCAGCTTGGAAATCGACAGGGGTGGTGGCTACACCTTC. This codes for CASSLEIDRGGGYTF.

This rearrangement joins TRBV6-1 to TRBJ1-1; D is undetermined. This CDR3 is 15 amino acids long. Germline-derived CDR1 and CDR2 are MNHNS and SASEGT. Trimming pared 2 bases from V and 5 bases from J, leaving 15 bases between. The CDR3 DNA sequence: TGTGCCAGCAGTGAATACCCGGGAGGGAGTACTGAAGCTTTCTTT. This translates into CASSEYPGGSTEAFF.

CDR3 amino acids: CASSESGRGTAYGYTF. The CDR3 DNA is TGCGCCAGCAGTGAGTCGGGGCGCGGGACAGCCTATGGCTACACCTTC. The gene calls are TRBV10-1 and TRBJ1-2; 7 nucleotides agree with TRBD1. CDR1 is WNHNN, CDR2 SYGVQD, per germline (reference sequence). J gave up 4 bases and V 0 bases, and 8 bases lay outside the gene matches. The CDR3 runs 16 residues.